What follows is one T cell receptor beta chain and its context. Enrollees, about 18 to 89 years old, lived in about two dozen US areas. This specimen belongs to a study of blood T cell repertoires in COVID-19. About the study: Italy, Spain and the United States were the sources of the convalescent and acute COVID-19 samples. PBMCs, B-cell-depleted T cells, or T cells were the source of the cDNA or gDNA that made up the material.

Method: immunoSEQ multiplex PCR; TCRdb's copy keeps in-frame clones and lacks some. Seen here are some 180,000 clones, about 86% observed once, and the top ten hold under 30%. Germline V gives CDR1 KGHSH, CDR2 LQKENI. The germline V and J ends were trimmed by 0 bases and 5 bases, with 16 bases remaining between them. The CDR3 consists of 16 residues. The sample was PBMCs or T cells enriched from blood (not recorded which). The V and J genes are TRBV18 and TRBJ2-5; weak D call: TRBD1 (6 bases). The origin of this receptor is a woman aged 40 to 50 in a cohort exposed to, infected with or recovered from COVID-19 (not recorded which). CDR3: CASSPPTEGVGETQYF. The CDR3 region has the DNA TGTGCCAGCTCACCACCCACCGAGGGGGTAGGGGAGACCCAGTACTTC.